The clone carrying this T cell receptor beta chain has ten or more counts. Unsorted libraries were prepared from 2 million PBMCs held at -80 C. This CDR3 comprises 15 residues. The V gene's germline CDR1 is SGDLS and CDR2 YYNGEE. The V segment lost 4 bases and the J segment 5 bases; nucleotides outside the gene matches: 11. This record comes from a study of neurological immune-mediated disorders. One entry per CDR3 protein, called by TCRdb with MiXCR from the 5' RACE reads. The sample gives fewer than 25,000 distinct CDR3 sequences, about 13% of which show up once; 10% to 15% is in the top ten. The sample was PBMCs. The TCR comes from an older woman with HTLV-1-associated myelopathy (HAM/TSP). This chain joins TRBV9 and TRBJ2-7, with 8 bases that match TRBD1. In nucleotides, the CDR3 is TGTGCCAGCAGCTTTCTTCCGGGACAGGAAGACGAGCAGTACTTC. It encodes CASSFLPGQEDEQYF.